This TCR beta chain was profiled in a study of Ad26.COV2.S vaccination and SARS-CoV-2 variants. Study-wide context: The study gave Ad26.COV2.S intramuscularly, once or twice 56 days apart.

The treatment: roughly 19 received Ad26.COV2.S at low or high dose, single or two shots; a few received placebo; per-sample allocation not given. Samples came from day 63 after the first vaccine or placebo injection. Recruitment in Boston yielded a donor of adult age, 18-55 years. Wuhan-strain spike was delivered by a replication-incompetent Ad26 vector. Method: immunoSEQ multiplex PCR; TCRdb's copy keeps in-frame clones and lacks some. The sample records about 390,000 clones, less than 90% being singletons. Trimming left V 7 bases short and J 1 base short, with 13 bases between. Germline CDR1 reads LNHDA; CDR2 reads SQIVND (reference sequence). The length of the CDR3 is 14 residues. For this clone: The antigen remains undetermined.

Regarding the study as a whole: Similar non-spike TCR breadth was seen in vaccine and placebo recipients.

This sequence was found in a person between 18 and 60 years old who received the Ad26.COV2.S COVID-19 vaccine or a placebo. The sample here was peripheral blood, taken in a trial of Ad26.COV2.S vaccine versus placebo. This chain joins TRBV19 and TRBJ1-1; D uncertain. CDR3 region: CASTNSGENTEAFF. The CDR3 DNA sequence: TGTGCCAGTACCAATAGCGGGGAGAACACTGAAGCTTTCTTT.